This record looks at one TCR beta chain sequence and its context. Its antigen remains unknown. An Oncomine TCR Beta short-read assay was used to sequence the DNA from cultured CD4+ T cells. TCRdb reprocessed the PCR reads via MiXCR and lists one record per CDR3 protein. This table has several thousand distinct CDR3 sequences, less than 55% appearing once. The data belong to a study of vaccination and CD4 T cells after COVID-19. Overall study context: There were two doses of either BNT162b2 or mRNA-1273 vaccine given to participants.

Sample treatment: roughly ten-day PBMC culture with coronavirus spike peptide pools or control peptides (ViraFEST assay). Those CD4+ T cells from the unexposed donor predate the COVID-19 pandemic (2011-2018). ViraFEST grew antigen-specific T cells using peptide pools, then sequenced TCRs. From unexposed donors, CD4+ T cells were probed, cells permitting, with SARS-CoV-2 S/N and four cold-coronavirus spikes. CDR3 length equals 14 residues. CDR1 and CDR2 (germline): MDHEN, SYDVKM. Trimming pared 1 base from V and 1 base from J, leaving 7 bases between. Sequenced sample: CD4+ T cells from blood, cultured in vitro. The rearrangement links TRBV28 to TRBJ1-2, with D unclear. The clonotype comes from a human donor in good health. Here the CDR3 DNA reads TGTGCCAGCAGTTTATTTGGGGTTAACTATGGCTACACCTTC. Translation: CASSLFGVNYGYTF.